These 26 T cell receptor beta chains originate from one sample sequenced in a study of T cells in Graves' hyperthyroidism and ophthalmopathy. The investigators amplified TCR beta CDR3 regions from RNA transcripts. The TCR CDR3 first-round RT-PCR relied on the HTBI primer set. TCRdb independently ran MiXCR on the multiplex PCR reads; one entry per CDR3 protein. The sample consists of some 500,000 distinct CDR3 sequences, under 15% of them appearing once. The sequenced sample consisted of blood. These receptor sequences come from a woman under 30 with Graves' hyperthyroidism.

There are many counts of this clonotype. The chain is built from TRBV11-2 and TRBJ1-5; no reliable D call. Germline V gene data show CDR1 as SGHAT and CDR2 as FQNNGV. The CDR3 consists of 14 residues. V lost 5 bases and J lost 1, with 9 bases in between. CDR3 in DNA: TGTGCCAGCAGCCCCTTGGGGAGCAATCAGCCCCAGCATTTT. Translating it yields CASSPLGSNQPQHF.

There are a few counts of this clonotype. The rearrangement links TRBV19 to TRBJ2-2; D may be TRBD1 or TRBD2 (5 bases each). V lost 2 bases, J lost 0 bases, and 13 bases lay in between. Germline values: CDR1 LNHDA, CDR2 SQIVND (reference sequence). This CDR3 spans 17 amino acids. The CDR3 DNA sequence: TGTGCCAGTAGTATATGGGGACCGCCGTCGAACACCGGGGAGCTGTTTTTT. Translation gives CASSIWGPPSNTGELFF.

This clonotype was seen repeatedly, ten times or more. This chain connects TRBV12-3 or TRBV12-4 to TRBJ1-4, with D possibly TRBD1 on 6 matching bases. The V end was cut by 2 bases, the J end by 2 bases, with 9 bases between. CDR3 length: 15 residues. The CDR3 sequence is CASSLWTATNEKLFF. The CDR3 coding sequence is TGTGCCAGCAGTTTATGGACAGCGACTAATGAAAAACTGTTTTTT.

This clonotype was counted many times. This rearrangement joins TRBV2 to TRBJ2-7; no clear D. Looked up from germline, CDR1 is SNHLY and CDR2 is FYNNEI. This CDR3 contains 11 residues. V was trimmed by 4 bases and J by 2 bases, leaving 3 bases between them. The chain's CDR3 is CASSGAYEQYV. CDR3 DNA sequence: TGTGCCAGCAGTGGAGCCTACGAGCAGTACGTC.

This clonotype was counted between two and nine times. The chain recombines TRBV7-9 with TRBJ2-3, with 10 bases fitting TRBD1. Germline CDR1 and CDR2: SEHNR and FQNEAQ (reference sequence). V shed 5 bases, J shed 5 bases, and the junction held 7 bases outside the gene matches. The CDR3 is made up of 15 amino acids. CDR3 sequence reads: CASSPGTGAGDTQYF. CDR3 in DNA: TGTGCCAGCAGCCCCGGGACAGGGGCTGGAGATACGCAGTATTTT.

In the case of this clonotype: Given a much more abundant clone one base away, this may be a read error. The V call is TRBV2, the J call TRBJ2-7; D gene uncertain. Germline-derived CDR1 and CDR2 are SNHLY and FYNNEI. The CDR3 contains 11 residues. In nucleotides, the CDR3 is TGTGCCAACAGTAACCACTACGAGCAGTACTTC. It encodes CANSNHYEQYF.

The chain recombines TRBV6-5 with TRBJ1-1; D is uncertain. This CDR3 contains 13 residues. The V and J ends lost 7 bases and 3 bases respectively, with 12 bases between them. Germline lookup yields CDR1 MNHEY and CDR2 SVGAGI. The CDR3 DNA reads as TGTGCCAGCATTAGGGAGCAGTACACTGAAGCTTTCTTT. Its translation: CASIREQYTEAFF.

This clonotype was found many times. J is TRBJ2-7 and V is TRBV19; 13 nucleotides line up with TRBD2. The CDR3 has 15 residues. V lost 5 bases to trimming and J lost 4 bases; unmatched junction nucleotides: 5. Looked up from germline, CDR1 is LNHDA and CDR2 is SQIVND (reference sequence). CDR3: CASSPGTSGMYEQYF. In DNA, the CDR3 is TGTGCCAGTAGTCCCGGGACTAGCGGGATGTACGAGCAGTACTTC.

This clonotype was picked up many times. V usage is TRBV5-1 and J usage is TRBJ2-3, with TRBD2 matching 10 bases. Trimming removed 4 bases from V and 2 bases from J; junction bases left unmatched: 13. The CDR3 totals 18 residues. Germline values: CDR1 SGHRS, CDR2 YFSETQ. This CDR3 is CASSRTGLAGDYTDTQYF. CDR3 nucleotides: TGCGCCAGCAGCCGGACGGGGCTAGCGGGAGACTACACAGATACGCAGTATTTT. The full variable domain, completed using reference TRBV5-1 and TRBJ2-3, is KAGVTQTPRYLIKTRGQQVTLSCSPISGHRSVSWYQQTPGQGLQFLFEYFSETQRNKGNFPGRFSGRQFSNSRSEMNVSTLELGDSALYLCASSRTGLAGDYTDTQYFGPGTRLTVL.

The sample holds a few counts of this clonotype. J is TRBJ2-7 and V is TRBV3-1; D uncertain. This CDR3 is built from 14 residues. V was cut by 0 bases and J by 0 bases, with 6 bases left in between. Germline values: CDR1 LGHDT, CDR2 YNNKEL (reference sequence). CDR3 sequence: CASSQDMSSYEQYF. The CDR3 nucleotides are TGTGCCAGCAGCCAAGATATGAGCTCCTACGAGCAGTACTTC.

This clonotype was picked up many times. This sequence joins TRBV12-3 or TRBV12-4 and TRBJ2-1; possibly TRBD1 for D (6 bases). This CDR3 is built from 14 residues. The V gene lost 8 bases and the J gene lost 7 bases, with 18 bases spanning the gap. CDR3 in DNA: TGTGCCAGCGCGGGTTCAGGGGTATCAAATGAGCAGTTCTTC. It specifies CASAGSGVSNEQFF.

V gene TRBV6-5 combines with J gene TRBJ2-6, with 8 bases matching TRBD1. Germline V CDR1 and CDR2: MNHEY, SVGAGI. The CDR3 consists of 18 residues. The junction had 7 bases not matched to a gene; V was cut back by 0 bases and J by 3 bases. CDR3 DNA: TGTGCCAGCAGTTACTCCCCGGACAGGGCGGATGGGGCCAACGTCCTGACTTTC. It specifies CASSYSPDRADGANVLTF.

In its sample, this clonotype was seen a few times. The V and J genes are TRBV19 and TRBJ2-1, with 8 nucleotides matching TRBD2. CDR3 length: 15 amino acids. Germline values: CDR1 LNHDA, CDR2 SQIVND (reference sequence). The junction had 4 bases not matched to a gene; V was cut back by 3 bases and J by 3 bases. The CDR3 loop is CASSISGTHYNEQFF. The CDR3, as DNA: TGTGCCAGTAGTATTAGCGGGACACACTACAATGAGCAGTTCTTC.

The chain recombines TRBV24-1 with TRBJ1-2; D is unclear. Germline CDR1 and CDR2: KGHDR and SFDVKD. Between the trimmed V and J ends, which lost 3 bases and 5 bases, there was a span of 3 bases. CDR3 size: 11 residues. The CDR3 bases are TGTGCCACCAGTGATGAGTATGGCTACACCTTC. Amino acids: CATSDEYGYTF.

A few counts support this clonotype. This chain links TRBV19 with TRBJ1-5; the D is unclear. V was trimmed by 6 bases and J by 1 base, leaving 10 bases between them. There are 14 residues in the CDR3. Germline V lookup: CDR1 LNHDA, CDR2 SQIVND (reference sequence). The CDR3 region is CASRTTPSNQPQHF. CDR3 coding DNA: TGTGCCAGTAGGACAACCCCGAGCAATCAGCCCCAGCATTTT.

The sample holds many counts of this clonotype. This sequence joins TRBV20-1 and TRBJ1-1; D remains ambiguous. The CDR3 is 13 amino acids. Looked up from germline, CDR1 is DFQATT and CDR2 is SNEGSKA (reference sequence). V lost 3 bases and J 6 bases, leaving 14 bases between the germline ends. CDR3 loop: CSARGGIEAEAFF. The CDR3, as DNA: TGCAGTGCTAGGGGAGGTATAGAGGCTGAAGCTTTCTTT.

This clonotype was recorded many times. This chain joins TRBV9 and TRBJ1-1; 7 bases are a match to TRBD1. Germline V lookup: CDR1 SGDLS, CDR2 YYNGEE. V shed 3 bases, J shed 0 bases, and the junction held 5 bases outside the gene matches. The CDR3 consists of 15 residues. CDR3 bases: TGTGCCAGCAGCGCCGAGACAGGGTTGAACACTGAAGCTTTCTTT. Translation: CASSAETGLNTEAFF.

This clonotype occurred a few times. V and J are TRBV27 and TRBJ1-5, with unresolved D. The CDR3 loop spans 15 amino acids. Trimming pared 5 bases from V and 1 base from J, leaving 12 bases between. Germline V lookup: CDR1 MNHEY, CDR2 SMNVEV (reference sequence). CDR3 protein: CASSPFDGSNQPQHF. The CDR3 nucleotides read TGTGCCAGCAGTCCCTTTGATGGGAGCAATCAGCCCCAGCATTTT.

The genes are TRBV7-9 and TRBJ2-5, with D unresolved. Germline loops: CDR1 SEHNR, CDR2 FQNEAQ (reference sequence). The CDR3 runs to 14 residues. Between the trimmed V and J ends, which lost 1 base and 3 bases, there was a span of 9 bases. CDR3 DNA: TGTGCCAGCAGCTTAGAGTCCTCCAAAGAGACCCAGTACTTC. This translates into CASSLESSKETQYF.

This clonotype was seen repeatedly, ten times or more. The chain links TRBV5-1 to TRBJ2-1, with 12 nucleotides matching TRBD2. The CDR3 has 18 amino acids. V dropped 2 bases and J dropped 3; count of bases not matched to a gene: 9. Germline CDR1 reads SGHRS; CDR2 reads YFSETQ. The CDR3 DNA sequence: TGCGCCAGCAGCTTCGGGCCTAGCGGGAGGGAGCTCTACAATGAGCAGTTCTTC. Amino acid sequence: CASSFGPSGRELYNEQFF. Full variable domain (missing parts from reference TRBV5-1 and TRBJ2-1): KAGVTQTPRYLIKTRGQQVTLSCSPISGHRSVSWYQQTPGQGLQFLFEYFSETQRNKGNFPGRFSGRQFSNSRSEMNVSTLELGDSALYLCASSFGPSGRELYNEQFFGPGTRLTVL.

This chain uses TRBV11-3 with TRBJ2-1; TRBD2 aligns across 13 bases. The CDR3 is made up of 17 amino acids. Germline loops: CDR1 SGHNT, CDR2 YENEEA. J lost 9 bases, V lost 3 bases, and 11 bases had no gene match. The CDR3 here is CASSLDILAGGRGEQFF. DNA for the CDR3: TGTGCCAGCAGCTTGGATATACTAGCGGGAGGGCGAGGTGAGCAGTTCTTC.

This clonotype was seen ten or more times. The CDR3 loop reads CASSEAFSGTYNEQFF. The DNA for the CDR3 is TGTGCCAGCAGTGAAGCGTTTAGCGGAACCTACAATGAGCAGTTCTTC. This rearrangement joins TRBV6-1 to TRBJ2-1, with D maybe TRBD2 (6 bases). The V end lost 0 bases, the J end lost 2 bases, and 11 bases lay between the germline ends. The germline V gene has CDR1 MNHNS and CDR2 SASEGT. This CDR3 contains 16 residues.

This clonotype was detected many times. The J gene is TRBJ2-1, the V gene TRBV27, with 10 bases identical to TRBD2. This CDR3 is 17 amino acids long. The germline gives CDR1 MNHEY, CDR2 SMNVEV (reference sequence). The V gene end was trimmed by 6 bases and the J gene end by 3 bases; junction bases not matched to a gene: 11. The chain's CDR3 is CASSLAGGPIIYNEQFF. The CDR3 nucleotides read TGTGCCAGCAGCTTAGCGGGAGGTCCTATTATCTACAATGAGCAGTTCTTC.

This clonotype has at least ten counts. The V call is TRBV29-1, the J call TRBJ2-7, with D perhaps TRBD1 (5 bases). There are 12 residues in the CDR3. Trimming shortened V by 6 bases and J by 2 bases, and 11 bases separated the two germline ends. CDR1 and CDR2 from the germline V gene are SQVTM and ANQGSEA. The CDR3 DNA reads as TGCAGCGTCCTCGGCAGGGCCTACGAGCAGTACTTC. Amino acids: CSVLGRAYEQYF.

In its sample, this clonotype was seen many times. The V gene is TRBV2, the J gene TRBJ2-1; the match to TRBD1 covers 8 bases. Looked up from germline, CDR1 is SNHLY and CDR2 is FYNNEI. The CDR3 has 14 residues. The junction had 5 bases not matched to a gene; V was cut back by 1 base and J by 9 bases. DNA of the CDR3: TGTGCCAGCAGTGAAGGTCAGGGGGCGGGTGAGCAGTTCTTC. Its translation is CASSEGQGAGEQFF.

The chain recombines TRBV12-3 or TRBV12-4 with TRBJ1-5; D uncertain. The CDR3 has 14 residues. The V end was cut by 7 bases, the J end by 3 bases, with 13 bases between. The CDR3 spells CASNTDTINQPQHF. DNA for the CDR3: TGTGCCAGCAACACCGACACAATCAATCAGCCCCAGCATTTT.